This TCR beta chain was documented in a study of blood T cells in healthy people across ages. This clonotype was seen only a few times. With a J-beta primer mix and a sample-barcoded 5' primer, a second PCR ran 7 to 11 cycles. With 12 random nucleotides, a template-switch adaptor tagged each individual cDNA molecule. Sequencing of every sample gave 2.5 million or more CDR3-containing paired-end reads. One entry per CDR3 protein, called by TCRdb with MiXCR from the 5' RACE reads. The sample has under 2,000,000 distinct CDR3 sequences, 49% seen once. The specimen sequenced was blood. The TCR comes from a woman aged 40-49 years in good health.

The DNA of the CDR3 is TGTGCCACCAGCAGATTGGGACAGGGCCAAGAGACCCAGTACTTC. Translation gives CATSRLGQGQETQYF. The chain uses TRBV15 and TRBJ2-5; 9 bases are shared with TRBD1. In germline, CDR1 is LNHNV, CDR2 YYDKDF (reference sequence). With 2 bases clipped from V and 1 base from J, the junction kept 2 bases outside the gene matches. The CDR3 totals 15 residues.